Listed below are T cell receptor beta chains from one sample, sequenced in a study of blood T cells in healthy people across ages. TCRdb re-called the 5' RACE reads with MiXCR, one entry per CDR3 protein. The sample includes hundreds of thousands of distinct CDR3 sequences, about 42% of them seen just once. Sequencing used blood. These receptor sequences come from a man aged 55-75 years in good health. CDR3s leave out the opening cysteine and the closing phenylalanine or tryptophan.

V gene: TRBV7-2
CDR3 protein: ASSLTGTGRETQY

V gene: TRBV2
CDR3 protein: TSSGQNPLDEQF

V gene: TRBV20-1
CDR3 protein: SATSSGVYNEQF

V gene: TRBV3-1
CDR3 protein: ASSQGGRRRSGANVLT

V gene: TRBV5-6
CDR3 protein: ASSKAGGFNEQY

V gene: TRBV30
CDR3 protein: AWSVGQINGYT

V gene: TRBV7-2
CDR3 protein: ASGASKETQY

V gene: TRBV20-1
CDR3 protein: SALIGTEAF

V gene: TRBV28
CDR3 protein: ASSSAKQETQF

V gene: TRBV6-1
CDR3 protein: ASSGQGGWQPQH

V gene: TRBV27
CDR3 protein: ASSPDGRSYEQY

V gene: TRBV6-5
CDR3 protein: AGSKGRGYT

V gene: TRBV2
CDR3 protein: ASSEGATYEQY

V gene: TRBV6-1
CDR3 protein: ASSGFSGDYEQY

V gene: TRBV3-1
CDR3 protein: ASSQLTERWDYGYT